These T cell receptor beta chains were read from a single sample in a study of human T cells and chemical hapten exposure. Using its own MiXCR run on the RACE reads, TCRdb lists one record per CDR3 protein. The sample has tens of thousands of distinct CDR3 sequences; more than 9.5% are singletons. The material sequenced was whole blood, taken in connection with sensitization to the hapten diphenylcyclopropenone (DPC). The receptors were sampled from a man aged 35-49 years with alopecia areata. Some clones in this sample may be carry-over from other donors' samples. The conserved cysteine and the conserved F or W are not part of the CDR3 here.

V gene,J gene,CDR3 protein
TRBV12-5,TRBJ2-3,ASSLGIAGYTDTQY
TRBV24-1,TRBJ2-3,ATSDPTRVADTQY
TRBV10-3,TRBJ1-1,AISESMGGSFTEAF
TRBV5-1,TRBJ2-1,ASSLVRTGNEQF
TRBV7-2,TRBJ2-7,ASGGSLTYEQY
TRBV28,TRBJ1-2,ASTINENYGYT
TRBV6-5,TRBJ2-1,ASSYSWGVGSSYNEQF
TRBV27,TRBJ2-1,ATRSSYNEQF
TRBV7-2,TRBJ2-3,ASSSPPFSDTQY
TRBV2,TRBJ1-5,ASTPDSPNQPQH